The present entry profiles one T cell receptor beta chain with its context. The entry originates in a study of blood T cell repertoires in COVID-19. The overall study: Specimens from acute and convalescent COVID-19 originated in the United States, Italy and Spain. PBMCs, B-cell-depleted T cells, or T cells provided the cDNA or gDNA that made up the material.

Source study methods: The assay estimated nucleated cells by amplifying reference gene primers. Sequenced by immunoSEQ multiplex PCR; TCRdb stores in-frame clones only, minus some. The V and J calls and the clone size are those of that table, but D and trimming were determined from the DNA. This table holds about 70,000 clones, roughly 87% found once. V lost 0 bases and J 4 bases, leaving 7 bases between the germline ends. This CDR3 is 13 amino acids long. The germline V gene encodes CDR1 SGHVS and CDR2 FQNEAQ. The chain uses TRBV7-8 and TRBJ2-7; no clear D. Input material: peripheral blood. The receptor comes from a man aged 50 to 59 with active COVID-19. CDR3 DNA: TGTGCCAGCAGCTTAGCACAGAATTACGAGCAGTACTTC. It yields the protein CASSLAQNYEQYF. Full variable domain (missing parts from reference TRBV7-8 and TRBJ2-7): GAGVSQSPRYKVAKRGQDVALRCDPISGHVSLFWYQQALGQGPEFLTYFQNEAQLDKSGLPSDRFFAERPEGSVSTLKIQRTQQEDSAVYLCASSLAQNYEQYFGPGTRLTVT.